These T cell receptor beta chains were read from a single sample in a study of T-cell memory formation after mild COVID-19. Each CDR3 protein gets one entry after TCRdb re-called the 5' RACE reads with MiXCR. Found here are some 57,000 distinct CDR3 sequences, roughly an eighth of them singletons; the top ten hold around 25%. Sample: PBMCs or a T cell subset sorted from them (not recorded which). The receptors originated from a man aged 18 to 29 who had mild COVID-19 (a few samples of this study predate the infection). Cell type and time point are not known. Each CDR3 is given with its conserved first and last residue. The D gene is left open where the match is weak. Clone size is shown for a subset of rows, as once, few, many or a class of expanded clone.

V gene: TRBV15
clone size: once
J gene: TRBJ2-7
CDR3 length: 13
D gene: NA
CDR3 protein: CATSREQGYEQYF
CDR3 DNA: TGTGCCACCAGCAGAGAACAGGGCTACGAGCAGTACTTC

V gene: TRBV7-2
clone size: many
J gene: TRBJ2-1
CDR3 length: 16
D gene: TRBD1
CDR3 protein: CASSFYRGSAFNEQFF
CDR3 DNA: TGTGCCAGCAGCTTCTACAGGGGTTCCGCTTTCAATGAGCAGTTCTTC

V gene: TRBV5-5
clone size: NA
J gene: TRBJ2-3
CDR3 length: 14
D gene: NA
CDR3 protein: CASSLGVGADTQYF
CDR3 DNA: TGTGCCAGCAGCTTGGGTGTAGGGGCAGATACGCAGTATTTT

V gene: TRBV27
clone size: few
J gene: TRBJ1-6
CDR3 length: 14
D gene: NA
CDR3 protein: CASMVGSVNSPLHF
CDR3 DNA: TGTGCCAGCATGGTGGGCTCTGTTAATTCACCCCTCCACTTT

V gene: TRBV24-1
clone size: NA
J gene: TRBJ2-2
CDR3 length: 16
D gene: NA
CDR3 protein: CDTSDSGRGLTGELFF
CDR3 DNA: TGTGACACCAGTGATTCCGGCAGGGGCTTAACCGGGGAGCTGTTTTTT

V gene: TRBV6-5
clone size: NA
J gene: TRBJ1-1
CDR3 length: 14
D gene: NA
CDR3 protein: CASSYRTPNTEAFF
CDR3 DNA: TGTGCCAGCAGTTACCGGACACCGAACACTGAAGCTTTCTTT

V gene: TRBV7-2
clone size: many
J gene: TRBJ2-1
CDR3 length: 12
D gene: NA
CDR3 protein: CASSLGGGPLFF
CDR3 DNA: TGTGCCAGCAGCTTAGGTGGGGGGCCCTTGTTCTTC

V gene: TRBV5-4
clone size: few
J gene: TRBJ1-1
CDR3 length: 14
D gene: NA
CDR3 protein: CASSLGQINTEAFF
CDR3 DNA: TGTGCCAGCAGCCTAGGACAGATCAACACTGAAGCTTTCTTT

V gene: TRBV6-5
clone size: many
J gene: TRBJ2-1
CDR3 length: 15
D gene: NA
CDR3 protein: CASSYESGGYNEQFF
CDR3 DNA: TGTGCCAGCAGTTACGAGTCTGGAGGGTACAATGAGCAGTTCTTC

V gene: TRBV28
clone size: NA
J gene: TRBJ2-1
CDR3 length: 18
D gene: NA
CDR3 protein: CASSFQPPGKLGYNEQFF
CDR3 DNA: TGTGCCAGCAGTTTCCAGCCGCCAGGGAAGTTGGGATACAATGAGCAGTTCTTC

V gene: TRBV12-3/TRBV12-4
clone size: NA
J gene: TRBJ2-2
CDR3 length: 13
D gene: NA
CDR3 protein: CASSQEGTGELFF
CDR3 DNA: TGTGCCAGCAGTCAGGAGGGGACCGGGGAGCTGTTTTTT

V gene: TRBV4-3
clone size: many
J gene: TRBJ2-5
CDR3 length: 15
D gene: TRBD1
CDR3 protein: CASSQAQGVGETQYF
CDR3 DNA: TGCGCCAGCAGCCAAGCACAGGGGGTCGGGGAGACCCAGTACTTC

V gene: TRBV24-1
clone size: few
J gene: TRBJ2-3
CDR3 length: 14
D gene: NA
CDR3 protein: CATSDTPGGDTQYF
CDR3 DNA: TGTGCCACCAGTGATACCCCGGGCGGGGATACGCAGTATTTT

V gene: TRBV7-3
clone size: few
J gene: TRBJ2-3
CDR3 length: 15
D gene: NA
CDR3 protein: CASSSQLGSTDTQYF
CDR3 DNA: TGTGCCAGCAGCTCCCAGTTGGGAAGCACAGATACGCAGTATTTT

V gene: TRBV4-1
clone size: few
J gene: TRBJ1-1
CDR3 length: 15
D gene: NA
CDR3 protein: CASSHPIGGDTEAFF
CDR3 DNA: TGCGCCAGCAGCCACCCCATAGGGGGAGACACTGAAGCTTTCTTT

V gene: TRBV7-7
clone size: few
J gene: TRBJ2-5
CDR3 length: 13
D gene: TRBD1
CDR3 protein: CASSFDRAETQYF
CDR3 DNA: TGTGCCAGCAGCTTCGACAGGGCAGAGACCCAGTACTTC

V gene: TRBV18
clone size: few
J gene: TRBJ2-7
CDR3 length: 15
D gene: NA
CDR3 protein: CASSLDPGQPYEQYF
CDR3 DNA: TGTGCCAGCTCACTGGATCCCGGACAGCCCTACGAGCAGTACTTC

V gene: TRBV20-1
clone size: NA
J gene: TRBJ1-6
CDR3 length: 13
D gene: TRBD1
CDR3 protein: CSAVQGDASPLHF
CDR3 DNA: TGCAGTGCGGTACAGGGGGATGCATCACCCCTCCACTTT

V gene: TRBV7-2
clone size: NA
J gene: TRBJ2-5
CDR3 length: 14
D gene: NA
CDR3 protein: CASSFYARGETQYF
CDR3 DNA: TGTGCCAGCAGCTTTTATGCCAGGGGAGAGACCCAGTACTTC

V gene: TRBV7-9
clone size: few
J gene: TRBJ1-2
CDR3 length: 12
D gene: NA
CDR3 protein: CASSRITDGYTF
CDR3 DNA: TGTGCCAGCAGCCGGATAACCGACGGCTACACCTTC

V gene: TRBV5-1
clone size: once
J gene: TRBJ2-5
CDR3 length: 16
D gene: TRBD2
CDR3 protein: CASSLARLAGGETQYF
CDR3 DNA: TGCGCCAGCAGCTTGGCCCGTCTAGCGGGGGGAGAGACCCAGTACTTC

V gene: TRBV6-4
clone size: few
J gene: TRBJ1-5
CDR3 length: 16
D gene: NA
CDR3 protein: CASSEGGGGGNQPQHF
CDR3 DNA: TGTGCCAGCAGTGAGGGAGGCGGAGGGGGCAATCAGCCCCAGCATTTT

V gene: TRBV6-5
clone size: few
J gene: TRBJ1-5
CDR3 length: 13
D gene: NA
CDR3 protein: CASSLQGRQPQHF
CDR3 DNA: TGTGCCAGCAGTTTGCAGGGGAGACAGCCCCAGCATTTT

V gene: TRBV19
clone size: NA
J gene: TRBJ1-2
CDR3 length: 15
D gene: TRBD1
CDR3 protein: CASSMGTDSYYGYTF
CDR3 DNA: TGTGCCAGTAGTATGGGGACAGACTCTTACTATGGCTACACCTTC

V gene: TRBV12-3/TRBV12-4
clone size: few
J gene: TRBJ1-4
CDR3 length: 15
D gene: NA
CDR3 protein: CASSPARGDGEKLFF
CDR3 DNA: TGTGCCAGCAGTCCAGCTCGGGGGGATGGTGAAAAACTGTTTTTT

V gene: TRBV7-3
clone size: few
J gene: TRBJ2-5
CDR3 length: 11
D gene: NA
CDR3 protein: CASSPGAAQYF
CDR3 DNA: TGTGCCAGCAGCCCCGGGGCGGCCCAGTACTTC

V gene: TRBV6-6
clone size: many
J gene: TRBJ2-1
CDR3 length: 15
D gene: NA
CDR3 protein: CASSATTRSYNEQFF
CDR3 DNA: TGTGCCAGCAGTGCGACTACCCGATCCTACAATGAGCAGTTCTTC

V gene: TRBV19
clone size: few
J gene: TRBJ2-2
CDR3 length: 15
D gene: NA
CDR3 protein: CASSSGIANTGELFF
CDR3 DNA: TGTGCCAGTAGTAGCGGGATCGCGAACACCGGGGAGCTGTTTTTT

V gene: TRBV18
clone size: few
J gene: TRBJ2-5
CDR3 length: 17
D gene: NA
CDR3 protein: CASSPNRLAGSKETQYF
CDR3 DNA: TGTGCCAGCTCACCGAATCGCTTGGCAGGGTCGAAAGAGACCCAGTACTTC

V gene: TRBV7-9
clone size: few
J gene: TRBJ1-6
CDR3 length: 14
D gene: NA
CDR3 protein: CASSLEDTDSPLHF
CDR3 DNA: TGTGCCAGCAGCTTAGAGGACACGGATTCACCCCTCCACTTT

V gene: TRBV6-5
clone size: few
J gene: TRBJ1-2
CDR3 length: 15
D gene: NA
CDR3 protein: CASRDGGGGGYGYTF
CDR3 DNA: TGTGCCAGCAGGGATGGAGGGGGTGGAGGCTATGGCTACACCTTC